A selection of T cell receptor beta chains follows, all from one sample in a study of control samples from healthy donors and cancer patients. Sequencing was performed with immunoSEQ multiplex PCR; in TCRdb, only in-frame clones are kept and a portion is missing. Of more than 100,000 clones in the sample, roughly 89% were seen once. Specimen: PBMCs. The receptors here all came from a man between 50 and 59 years old with head and neck cancer. Each CDR3 is given with its conserved first and last residue. Fields, in order: V gene, J gene, CDR3 protein.

>TRBV15|TRBJ2-3
CATSRDWKADTQYF
>TRBV7-2|TRBJ1-5
CASSLVQGNQPQHF
>TRBV11-3|TRBJ2-1
CASSLGAGTNNEQFF
>TRBV6-5|TRBJ2-7
CASSYSGQGYEQYF
>TRBV7-9|TRBJ2-1
CASSHGQAKYNEQFF
>TRBV10-2|TRBJ2-7
CASRRTGEIYEQYF
>TRBV5-1|TRBJ2-4
CASSPGTGSYIQYF
>TRBV19|TRBJ2-1
CASSILYLETGAHWDEQFF
>TRBV11-2|TRBJ2-5
CASSRLLQETQYF
>TRBV4-2|TRBJ1-1
CASSQDEGAFF
>TRBV5-8|TRBJ1-2
CASRAPGGKAGHYGYTF
>TRBV10-1|TRBJ2-3
CASSTGGSDTQYF
>TRBV28|TRBJ2-7
CASSFREGRGSYEQYF
>TRBV29-1|TRBJ2-1
CSVRASGGGEQFF
>TRBV5-1|TRBJ1-1
CASSLIQGATEAFF
>TRBV19|TRBJ1-2
CASSPALDHYGYTF
>TRBV27|TRBJ1-2
CASSLTGGRAGNKGYTF
>TRBV24-1|TRBJ2-1
CATSESSTPWEQFF
>TRBV10-2|TRBJ1-1
CASNGGGAGAFF
>TRBV5-1|TRBJ2-2
CASSWTETGGELFF
>TRBV7-9|TRBJ2-7
CASSLARADFNYEQYF
>TRBV10-3|TRBJ1-1
CAISELTGEITEAFF
>TRBV21-1|TRBJ2-2
CASSDVNSDRCIGLKNTGELFF
>TRBV30|TRBJ1-1
CAWGEVNTEAFF
>TRBV29-1|TRBJ2-3
CSVVTGDTDTQYF
>TRBV6-5|TRBJ2-1
CASTRDRNYNEQFF
>TRBV2|TRBJ1-5
CASRGGEVSNQPQHF
>TRBV9|TRBJ1-2
CAGSTGRGDGYTF
>TRBV19|TRBJ1-1
CASSQDGMNTEAFF
>TRBV2|TRBJ1-5
CASSDQNQPQHF
>TRBV5-1|TRBJ2-1
CASSPEPGAPYNEQFF
>TRBV7-6|TRBJ1-3
CASSQQDSGNTIYF
>TRBV6-5|TRBJ2-7
CASSYAQMDPYEQYF
>TRBV29-1|TRBJ1-1
CSVETRGVLLGTEAFF
>TRBV5-8|TRBJ1-3
CASSLGVDHSGNTIYF
>TRBV27|TRBJ2-7
CASAIPGLAGGPREQYF
>TRBV5-1|TRBJ1-2
CASSLFGQGGGYTF
>TRBV27|TRBJ1-4
CASSSLLGDRVGEKLFF
>TRBV7-9|TRBJ2-1
CASSLGAGLNNEQFF
>TRBV27|TRBJ2-3
CASSPSQDTQYF
>TRBV3-1/TRBV3-2|TRBJ2-7
CASSQIGGTREQYF
>TRBV18|TRBJ2-7
CASSQGQGYEQYF